This TCR beta chain was identified during a study of metastatic and nonmetastatic thyroid tumors. Study-level information: Repertoires from malignant and benign thyroid patients were compared across blood and tumor or nodule tissue. Study outcomes and limitations: As reported, TCR beta diversity in blood and tumor was significantly higher in malignant thyroid tumors than in benign nodules.

TCRdb re-called the PCR reads via MiXCR. The sample lists around 30,000 clones, 10% to 14% occurring once. Thyroid surgery was preceded by no treatment in any patient. V was clipped by 3 bases and J by 0 bases, with 14 bases between them. The CDR3 totals 17 residues. From germline, CDR1 is SNHLY and CDR2 FYNNEI. At least ten counts were recorded for this clone. Its cognate antigen is unknown. Sequenced: blood. The chain carries TRBV2 and TRBJ1-4; possible D gene TRBD1, 5 bases. The clonotype comes from a female donor with papillary thyroid cancer or a benign thyroid nodule (not recorded which). Some clones in this sample may be carry-over from other donors' samples. The CDR3 DNA reads TGTGCCAGCAGTGAGGGGCCCGACTGGCCAACTAATGAAAAACTGTTTTTT. Protein: CASSEGPDWPTNEKLFF.